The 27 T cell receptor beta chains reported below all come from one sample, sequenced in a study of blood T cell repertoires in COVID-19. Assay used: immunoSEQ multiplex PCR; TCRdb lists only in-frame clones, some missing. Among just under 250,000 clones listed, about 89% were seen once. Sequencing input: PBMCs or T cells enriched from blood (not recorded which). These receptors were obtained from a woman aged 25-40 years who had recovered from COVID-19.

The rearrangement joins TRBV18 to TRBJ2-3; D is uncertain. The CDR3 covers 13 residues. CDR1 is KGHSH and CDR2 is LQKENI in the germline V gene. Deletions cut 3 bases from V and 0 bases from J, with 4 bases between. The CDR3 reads CASSPGSTDTQYF. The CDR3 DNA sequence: TGTGCCAGCTCACCCGGTAGCACAGATACGCAGTATTTT.

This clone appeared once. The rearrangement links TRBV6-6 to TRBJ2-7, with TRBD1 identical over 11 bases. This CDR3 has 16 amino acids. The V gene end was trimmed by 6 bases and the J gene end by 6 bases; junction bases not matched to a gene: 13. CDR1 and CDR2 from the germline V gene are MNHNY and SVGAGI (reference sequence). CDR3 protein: CASSSLGQGATPEQYF. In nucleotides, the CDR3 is TGTGCCAGCAGCTCACTCGGACAGGGGGCGACTCCCGAGCAGTACTTC.

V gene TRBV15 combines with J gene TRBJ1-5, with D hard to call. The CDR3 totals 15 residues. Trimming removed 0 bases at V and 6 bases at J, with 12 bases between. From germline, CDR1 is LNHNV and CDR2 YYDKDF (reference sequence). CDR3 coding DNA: TGTGCCACCAGCAGAGATCGAGGTTTGAGTCAGCCCCAGCATTTT. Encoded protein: CATSRDRGLSQPQHF. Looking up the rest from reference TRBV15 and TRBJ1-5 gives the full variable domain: DAMVIQNPRYQVTQFGKPVTLSCSQTLNHNVMYWYQQKSSQAPKLLFHYYDKDFNNEADTPDNFQSRRPNTSFCFLDIRSPGLGDTAMYLCATSRDRGLSQPQHFGDGTRLSIL.

CDR3 residues: CASSGGLAGGPYEQYF. The CDR3 bases are TGTGCCAGCAGCGGGGGACTAGCGGGAGGGCCCTACGAGCAGTACTTC. This rearrangement joins TRBV2 to TRBJ2-7, with 16 bases fitting TRBD2. Germline CDR1 SNHLY, CDR2 FYNNEI. The trim removed 6 bases at V and 2 bases at J, leaving 4 bases unmatched. CDR3 size: 16 residues.

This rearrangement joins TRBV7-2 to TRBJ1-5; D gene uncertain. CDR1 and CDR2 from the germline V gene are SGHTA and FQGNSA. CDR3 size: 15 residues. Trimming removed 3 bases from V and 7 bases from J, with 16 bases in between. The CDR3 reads CASSFVRVASQPQHF. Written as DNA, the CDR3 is TGTGCCAGCAGCTTTGTTCGAGTGGCTAGCCAGCCCCAGCATTTT.

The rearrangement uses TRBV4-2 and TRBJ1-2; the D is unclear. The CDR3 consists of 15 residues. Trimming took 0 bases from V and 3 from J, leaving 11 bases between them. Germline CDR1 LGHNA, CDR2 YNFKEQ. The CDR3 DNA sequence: TGTGCCAGCAGCCAAGATTGGAGGGAAGACTATGGCTACACCTTC. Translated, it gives CASSQDWREDYGYTF.

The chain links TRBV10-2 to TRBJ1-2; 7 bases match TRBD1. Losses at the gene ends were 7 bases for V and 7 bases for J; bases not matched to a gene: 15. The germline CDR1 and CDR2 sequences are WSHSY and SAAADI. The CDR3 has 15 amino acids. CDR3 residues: CASNEGTDLRSGYTF. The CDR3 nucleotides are TGCGCCAGCAACGAAGGGACAGACCTCCGGAGTGGCTACACCTTC.

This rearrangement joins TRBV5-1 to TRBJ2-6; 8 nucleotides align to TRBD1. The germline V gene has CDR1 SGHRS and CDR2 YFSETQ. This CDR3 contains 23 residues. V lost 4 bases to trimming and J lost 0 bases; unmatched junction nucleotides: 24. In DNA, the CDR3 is TGCGCCAGCAGCCCAGACGTAGCGACAGGGGACCTGCTGGGCATCTCTGGGGCCAACGTCCTGACTTTC. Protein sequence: CASSPDVATGDLLGISGANVLTF.

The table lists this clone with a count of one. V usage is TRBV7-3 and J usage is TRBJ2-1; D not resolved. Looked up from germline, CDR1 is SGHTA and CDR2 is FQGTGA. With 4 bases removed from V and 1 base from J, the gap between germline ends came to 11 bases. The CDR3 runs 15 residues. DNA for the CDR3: TGTGCCAGCAGCTCGCACACCGGGTCCTACAATGAGCAGTTCTTC. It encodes CASSSHTGSYNEQFF.

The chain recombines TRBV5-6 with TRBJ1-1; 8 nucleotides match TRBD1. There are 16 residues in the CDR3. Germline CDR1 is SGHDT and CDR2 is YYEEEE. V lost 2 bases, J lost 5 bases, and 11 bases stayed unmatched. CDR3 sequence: CASSFVRRTGKTEAFF. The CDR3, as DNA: TGTGCCAGCAGCTTCGTCCGACGGACAGGGAAAACTGAAGCTTTCTTT.

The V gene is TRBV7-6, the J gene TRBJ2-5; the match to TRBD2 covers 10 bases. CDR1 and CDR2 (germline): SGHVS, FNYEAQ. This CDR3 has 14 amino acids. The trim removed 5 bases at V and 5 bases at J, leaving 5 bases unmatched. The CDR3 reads CASSISGRRETQYF. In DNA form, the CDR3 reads TGTGCCAGCAGCATTAGCGGGAGGAGGGAGACCCAGTACTTC.

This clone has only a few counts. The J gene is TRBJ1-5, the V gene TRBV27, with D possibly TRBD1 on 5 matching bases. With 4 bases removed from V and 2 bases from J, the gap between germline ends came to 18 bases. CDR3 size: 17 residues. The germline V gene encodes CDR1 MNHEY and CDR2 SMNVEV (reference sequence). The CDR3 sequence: CASSSTTGTPGNQPQHF. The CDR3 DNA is TGTGCCAGCAGTTCGACCACCGGGACTCCAGGCAATCAGCCCCAGCATTTT.

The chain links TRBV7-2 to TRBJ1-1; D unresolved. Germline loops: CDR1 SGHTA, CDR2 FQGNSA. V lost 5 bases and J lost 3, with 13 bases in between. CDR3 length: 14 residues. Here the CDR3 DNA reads TGTGCCAGCAGCCCGCGACTGGGAGACACTGAAGCTTTCTTT. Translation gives CASSPRLGDTEAFF.

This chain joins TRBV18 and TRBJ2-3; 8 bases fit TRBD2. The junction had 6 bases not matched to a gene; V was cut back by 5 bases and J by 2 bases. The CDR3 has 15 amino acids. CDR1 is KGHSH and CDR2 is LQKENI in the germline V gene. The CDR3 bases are TGTGCCAGCTCAAGCGGACTAGCTTACACAGATACGCAGTATTTT. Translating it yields CASSSGLAYTDTQYF.

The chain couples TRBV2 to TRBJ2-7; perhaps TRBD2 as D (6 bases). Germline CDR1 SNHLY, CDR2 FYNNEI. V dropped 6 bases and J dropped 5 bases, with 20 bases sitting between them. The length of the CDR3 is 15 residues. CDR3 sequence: CASREMGGPTNEQYF. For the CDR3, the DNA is TGTGCCAGCAGAGAAATGGGAGGCCCGACTAACGAGCAGTACTTC.

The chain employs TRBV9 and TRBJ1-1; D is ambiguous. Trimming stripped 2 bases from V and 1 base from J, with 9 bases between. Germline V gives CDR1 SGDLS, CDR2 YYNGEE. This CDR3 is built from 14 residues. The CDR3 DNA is TGTGCCAGCAGCGTTACAACGGGGAACACTGAAGCTTTCTTT. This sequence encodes CASSVTTGNTEAFF.

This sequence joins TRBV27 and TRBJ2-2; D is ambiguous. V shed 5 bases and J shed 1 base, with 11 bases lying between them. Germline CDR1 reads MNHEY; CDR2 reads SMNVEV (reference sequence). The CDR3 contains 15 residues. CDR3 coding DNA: TGTGCCAGCAGTGAATGGCAGATGAACACCGGGGAGCTGTTTTTT. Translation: CASSEWQMNTGELFF.

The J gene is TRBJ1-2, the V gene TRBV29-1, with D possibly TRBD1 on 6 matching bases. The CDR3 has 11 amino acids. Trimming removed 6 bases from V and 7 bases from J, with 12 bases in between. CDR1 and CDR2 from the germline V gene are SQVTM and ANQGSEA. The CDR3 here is CSVSSDSGYTF. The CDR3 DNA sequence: TGCAGCGTATCCTCGGACAGTGGCTACACCTTC.

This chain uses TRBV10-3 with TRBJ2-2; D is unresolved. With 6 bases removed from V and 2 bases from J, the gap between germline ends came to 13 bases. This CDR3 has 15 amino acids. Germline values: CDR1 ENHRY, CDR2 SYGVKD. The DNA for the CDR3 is TGTGCCATCAGACCAACCCCTATAAACACCGGGGAGCTGTTTTTT. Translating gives CAIRPTPINTGELFF.

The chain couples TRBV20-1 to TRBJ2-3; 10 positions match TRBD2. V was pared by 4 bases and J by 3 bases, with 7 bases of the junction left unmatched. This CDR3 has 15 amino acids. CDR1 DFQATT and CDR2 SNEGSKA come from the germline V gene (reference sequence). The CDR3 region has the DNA TGCAGTGCTATTGAGCGGGAGGGCCTGACAGATACGCAGTATTTT. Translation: CSAIEREGLTDTQYF.

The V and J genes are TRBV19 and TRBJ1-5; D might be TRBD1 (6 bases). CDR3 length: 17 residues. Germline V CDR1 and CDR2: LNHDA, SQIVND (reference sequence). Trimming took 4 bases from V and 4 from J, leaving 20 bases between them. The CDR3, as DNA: TGTGCCAGTAGTACGCTCATTATAGGGGGAGCGAATCAGCCCCAGCATTTT. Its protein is CASSTLIIGGANQPQHF. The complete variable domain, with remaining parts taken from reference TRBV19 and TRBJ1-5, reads DGGITQSPKYLFRKEGQNVTLSCEQNLNHDAMYWYRQDPGQGLRLIYYSQIVNDFQKGDIAEGYSVSREKKESFPLTVTSAQKNPTAFYLCASSTLIIGGANQPQHFGDGTRLSIL.

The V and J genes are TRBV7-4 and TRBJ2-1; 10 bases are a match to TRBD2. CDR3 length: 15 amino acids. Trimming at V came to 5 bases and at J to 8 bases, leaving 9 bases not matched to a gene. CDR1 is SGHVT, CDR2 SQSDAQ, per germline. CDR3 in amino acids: CASSHLSGRCDEQFF. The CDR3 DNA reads TGTGCCAGCAGCCATCTTAGCGGGAGGTGCGATGAGCAGTTCTTC.

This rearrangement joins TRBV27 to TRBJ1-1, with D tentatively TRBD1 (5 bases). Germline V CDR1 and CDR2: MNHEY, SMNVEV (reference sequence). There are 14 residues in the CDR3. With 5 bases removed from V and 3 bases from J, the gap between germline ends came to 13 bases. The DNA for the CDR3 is TGTGCCAGCAGTCCCAGGGCGGGGGACACTGAAGCTTTCTTT. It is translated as CASSPRAGDTEAFF.

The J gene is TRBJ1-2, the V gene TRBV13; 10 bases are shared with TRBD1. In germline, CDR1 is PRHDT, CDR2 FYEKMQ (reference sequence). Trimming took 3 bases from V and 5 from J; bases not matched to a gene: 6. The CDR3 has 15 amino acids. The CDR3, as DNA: TGTGCCAGCAGCTTCGGGACAGGGGTTGAGTATGGCTACACCTTC. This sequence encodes CASSFGTGVEYGYTF.

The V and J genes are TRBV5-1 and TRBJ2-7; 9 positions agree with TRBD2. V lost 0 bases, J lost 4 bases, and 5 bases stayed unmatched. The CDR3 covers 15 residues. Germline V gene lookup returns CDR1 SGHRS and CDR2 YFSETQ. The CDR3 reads CASSLVLAGRYEQYF. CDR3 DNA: TGCGCCAGCAGCTTGGTACTAGCGGGCCGATACGAGCAGTACTTC.

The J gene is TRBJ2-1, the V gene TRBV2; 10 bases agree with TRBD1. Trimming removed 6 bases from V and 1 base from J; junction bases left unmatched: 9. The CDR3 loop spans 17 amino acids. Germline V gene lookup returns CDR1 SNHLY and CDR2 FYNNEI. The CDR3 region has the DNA TGTGCCAGCAGAGGGACAGGGGTCGGGAATTCCTACAATGAGCAGTTCTTC. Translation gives CASRGTGVGNSYNEQFF.

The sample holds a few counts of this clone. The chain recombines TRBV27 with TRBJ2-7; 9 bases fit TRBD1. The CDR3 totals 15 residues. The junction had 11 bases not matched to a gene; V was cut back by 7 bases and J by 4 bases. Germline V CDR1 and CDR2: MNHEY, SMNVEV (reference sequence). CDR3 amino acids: CASIRRGQGSYEQYF. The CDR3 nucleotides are TGTGCCAGCATCCGCCGGGGACAGGGCTCGTACGAGCAGTACTTC.